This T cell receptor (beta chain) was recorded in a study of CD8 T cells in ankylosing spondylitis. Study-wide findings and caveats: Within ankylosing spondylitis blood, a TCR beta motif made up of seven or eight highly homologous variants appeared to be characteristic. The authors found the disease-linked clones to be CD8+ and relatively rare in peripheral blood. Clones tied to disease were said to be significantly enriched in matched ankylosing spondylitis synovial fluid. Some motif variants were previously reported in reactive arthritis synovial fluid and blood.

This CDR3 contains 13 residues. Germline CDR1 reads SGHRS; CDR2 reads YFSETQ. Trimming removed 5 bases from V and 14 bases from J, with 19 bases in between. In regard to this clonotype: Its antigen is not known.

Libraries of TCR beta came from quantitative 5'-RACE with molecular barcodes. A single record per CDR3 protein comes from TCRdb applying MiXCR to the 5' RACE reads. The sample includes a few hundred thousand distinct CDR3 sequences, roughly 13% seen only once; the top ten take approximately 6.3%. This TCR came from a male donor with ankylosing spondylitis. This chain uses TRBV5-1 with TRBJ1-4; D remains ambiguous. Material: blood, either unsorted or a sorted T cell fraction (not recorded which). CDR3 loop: CASSDPDVLRLFF. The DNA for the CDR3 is TGCGCCAGCAGTGACCCCGACGTCTTACGGCTGTTTTTT.